This TCR beta chain originates from a study of blood T cells in healthy people across ages. In its sample, this clonotype was seen a few times. This CDR3 spans 14 amino acids. With 3 bases removed from V and 4 bases from J, the gap between germline ends came to 12 bases. Germline CDR1 SEHNR, CDR2 FQNEAQ (reference sequence). A second about 7 to 12 cycle PCR used barcoded and J-beta primers. TCRdb used MiXCR to reprocess the 5' RACE reads, holding one entry per CDR3 protein. The table records 1.5 million to 2 million distinct CDR3 sequences, almost 35% of them present only once. The receptor's source is a woman aged 30 to 39 in good health. The V and J genes are TRBV7-9 and TRBJ1-1; D gene ambiguous. Sample: blood. Here the CDR3 DNA reads TGTGCCAGCAGCTTGGTTGCGTCTAGCACTGAAGCTTTCTTT. Encoded protein: CASSLVASSTEAFF.